Listed below are T cell receptor beta chains from one sample, sequenced in a study of PD-L1 blockade in urothelial cancer. The protocol was immunoSEQ multiplex PCR, while the TCRdb copy is restricted to in-frame clones and leaves out a portion. This sample has 70,000 or so clones, with 85% to 90% found just once. The sequenced sample was PBMCs, obtained around atezolizumab (anti-PD-L1) treatment. Receptors originate from a man aged 55 to 69 with urothelial cancer. Each CDR3 is given with its conserved first and last residue. The D gene is left open where the match is weak. Where a row states a size, it is once, few, many or the class of an expanded clone; other rows omit it.

14	TRBV5-4	TRBJ1-1	NA	TRBD1	CASSSRTGNTEAFF	TGTGCCAGCAGCTCTAGGACAGGAAACACTGAAGCTTTCTTT
18	TRBV9	TRBJ1-4	NA	NA	CASSPALGDLATNEKLFF	TGTGCCAGCAGCCCCGCCTTGGGGGACTTAGCAACTAATGAAAAACTGTTTTTT
16	TRBV28	TRBJ2-7	NA	TRBD2	CASSASASGRIYEQYF	TGTGCCAGCAGTGCCTCGGCGAGCGGGAGAATCTACGAGCAGTACTTC
13	TRBV10-1	TRBJ2-2	NA	NA	CASSGTVIGELFF	TGCGCCAGCAGTGGGACAGTTATCGGGGAGCTGTTTTTT
16	TRBV7-2	TRBJ2-3	NA	NA	CASSLVGGSSTDTQYF	TGTGCCAGCAGCTTAGTAGGAGGGTCTAGCACAGATACGCAGTATTTT
13	TRBV4-1	TRBJ1-2	NA	NA	CASSQETVPLKTF	TGCGCCAGCAGCCAAGAGACAGTCCCTTTAAAAACCTTC
14	TRBV7-9	TRBJ2-5	once	TRBD1	CASSSGQGGETQYF	TGTGCCAGCAGCTCCGGACAGGGTGGGGAGACCCAGTACTTC
14	TRBV7-8	TRBJ2-7	NA	NA	CASRETGYSYEQYF	TGTGCCAGCAGGGAAACAGGTTACTCCTACGAGCAGTACTTC
14	TRBV28	TRBJ1-4	NA	NA	CASSSRPGGRKLFF	TGTGCCAGCAGTTCGCGACCGGGGGGCCGAAAACTGTTTTTT
15	TRBV6-5	TRBJ2-7	NA	NA	CASRRTLVNSYEQYF	TGTGCCAGCAGGAGAACCCTCGTAAACTCCTACGAGCAGTACTTC
14	TRBV30	TRBJ1-6	NA	NA	CAWSPFGGGSPLHF	TGTGCCTGGAGCCCCTTTGGGGGCGGATCACCCCTCCACTTT
11	TRBV20-1	TRBJ1-2	NA	NA	CSVSRNYGYTF	TGCAGTGTCTCTAGAAACTATGGCTACACCTTC
17	TRBV11-2	TRBJ2-4	NA	NA	CASSLGTSNLAKNIQYF	TGTGCCAGCAGCTTAGGAACGAGCAATCTAGCCAAAAACATTCAGTACTTC
16	TRBV5-8	TRBJ2-3	NA	TRBD1	CASSSRGRRGTDTQYF	TGTGCCAGCAGCTCGAGGGGGCGCCGGGGCACAGATACGCAGTATTTT
14	TRBV10-1	TRBJ1-1	NA	TRBD1	CASSRTGGESEAFF	TGCGCCAGCAGCCGGACAGGGGGTGAATCTGAAGCTTTCTTT
17	TRBV7-8	TRBJ2-3	NA	TRBD2	CASSLARLAPSTDTQYF	TGTGCCAGCAGCTTAGCCCGACTAGCGCCAAGCACAGATACGCAGTATTTT
18	TRBV28	TRBJ1-1	once	TRBD1	CASSGGVVGTGPNTEAFF	TGTGCCAGCAGCGGGGGCGTTGTTGGGACAGGGCCTAACACTGAAGCTTTCTTT
14	TRBV6-6	TRBJ2-7	NA	NA	CASSYAGQLGEQYF	TGTGCCAGCAGTTACGCGGGACAGTTGGGCGAGCAGTACTTC
15	TRBV25-1	TRBJ2-7	NA	TRBD2	CASSEYKREGHEQYF	TGTGCCAGCAGTGAATACAAGCGGGAGGGCCACGAGCAGTACTTC
15	TRBV5-1	TRBJ1-4	NA	NA	CASSRQTDSNEKLFF	TGCGCCAGCAGTCGTCAGACAGACTCTAATGAAAAACTGTTTTTT
14	TRBV27	TRBJ2-3	once	TRBD2	CASRGLAATDTQYF	TGTGCCAGCCGGGGACTAGCGGCCACAGATACGCAGTATTTT
14	TRBV6-6	TRBJ1-1	NA	NA	CASSQIPMNTEAFF	TGTGCCAGCAGCCAAATTCCCATGAACACTGAAGCTTTCTTT
12	TRBV6-1	TRBJ1-2	NA	NA	CASTQENPGYTF	TGTGCCAGCACCCAAGAGAATCCGGGCTACACCTTC
16	TRBV18	TRBJ1-4	NA	NA	CASSRKQGSTNEKLFF	TGTGCCAGCTCACGGAAACAGGGCTCAACTAATGAAAAACTGTTTTTT
15	TRBV5-1	TRBJ2-1	NA	NA	CASREEGRGYNEQFF	TGCGCCAGCAGGGAGGAGGGGAGAGGCTACAATGAGCAGTTCTTC
15	TRBV19	TRBJ2-3	NA	NA	CASSIGWVGTDTQYF	TGTGCCAGTAGTATCGGGTGGGTTGGCACAGATACGCAGTATTTT
14	TRBV6-5	TRBJ2-3	NA	NA	CASSYLRSTDTQYF	TGTGCCAGCAGTTACCTCCGGAGCACAGATACGCAGTATTTT
16	TRBV19	TRBJ2-4	NA	TRBD1	CASNSGQGRAKNIQYF	TGTGCCAGTAACTCGGGACAGGGGAGGGCCAAAAACATTCAGTACTTC
15	TRBV19	TRBJ1-2	once	NA	CASSADRRPNYGYTF	TGTGCCAGTAGTGCTGACAGGCGACCTAACTATGGCTACACCTTC
13	TRBV4-3	TRBJ2-7	NA	NA	CASSPTPGWEQYF	TGCGCCAGCAGCCCTACCCCCGGGTGGGAGCAGTACTTC
14	TRBV2	TRBJ1-4	NA	NA	CASSDGEINEKLFF	TGTGCCAGCAGTGATGGTGAGATTAATGAAAAACTGTTTTTT
14	TRBV7-9	TRBJ1-2	NA	TRBD1	CASSLGQGSVGYTF	TGTGCCAGCAGCCTCGGACAGGGGAGCGTCGGCTACACCTTC